This is a list of T cell receptor beta chains from one sample in a study of vaccination and CD4 T cells after COVID-19. MiXCR was run by TCRdb on the PCR reads, yielding one entry per CDR3 protein. The data show approximately 18,000 distinct CDR3 sequences, 40% to 65% seen once. The antigens of these receptors remain unknown. The sample consisted of CD4+ T cells from blood, cultured in vitro, taken about 7 months after SARS-CoV-2 vaccination. These receptors originate from a human donor who had recovered from COVID-19. The CDR3 runs from the conserved cysteine through the conserved F or W. A D gene is named only where the DNA matches it firmly. Some rows mark clone size as missing; the rest say once, few, many or name a class of expanded clone.

j_call: TRBJ1-5; v_call: TRBV2; d_call: NA; clone_size: NA; cdr3_aa: CASCVGGPVQPQHF; cdr3_nt: TGTGCCAGCTGCGTCGGTGGGCCAGTTCAGCCCCAGCATTTT
j_call: TRBJ2-1; v_call: TRBV6-1; d_call: TRBD1; clone_size: NA; cdr3_aa: CASSRATNWDRFNEQFF; cdr3_nt: TGTGCCAGCAGTCGCGCAACAAATTGGGACAGGTTCAATGAGCAGTTCTTC
j_call: TRBJ1-6; v_call: TRBV25-1; d_call: NA; clone_size: NA; cdr3_aa: CASSNLGGKNSPLHF; cdr3_nt: TGTGCCAGCAGCAACCTAGGGGGGAAGAATTCACCCCTCCACTTT
j_call: TRBJ1-2; v_call: TRBV25-1; d_call: NA; clone_size: NA; cdr3_aa: CASSEDGGRAAGYTF; cdr3_nt: TGTGCCAGCAGTGAAGATGGGGGCCGGGCGGCTGGCTACACCTTC
j_call: TRBJ1-2; v_call: TRBV20-1; d_call: NA; clone_size: NA; cdr3_aa: CSARDLVRDSFTYGYTF; cdr3_nt: TGCAGTGCTAGAGATCTGGTGCGGGACTCTTTTACCTATGGCTACACCTTC
j_call: TRBJ1-1; v_call: TRBV27; d_call: NA; clone_size: few; cdr3_aa: CASSLNRVGEAFF; cdr3_nt: TGTGCCAGCAGTTTAAATCGAGTCGGTGAAGCTTTCTTT
j_call: TRBJ2-4; v_call: TRBV24-1; d_call: NA; clone_size: NA; cdr3_aa: CATEAWDNERSKNIQYF; cdr3_nt: TGTGCCACCGAGGCGTGGGACAACGAAAGGAGCAAAAACATTCAGTACTTC
j_call: TRBJ2-1; v_call: TRBV21-1; d_call: NA; clone_size: NA; cdr3_aa: CASSNGGGPYNEQFF; cdr3_nt: TGTGCCAGCAGCAACGGCGGGGGACCCTACAATGAGCAGTTCTTC
j_call: TRBJ2-7; v_call: TRBV5-1; d_call: NA; clone_size: NA; cdr3_aa: CASSLVAPYEQYF; cdr3_nt: TGCGCCAGCAGCTTGGTAGCTCCGTACGAGCAGTACTTC
j_call: TRBJ1-5; v_call: TRBV28; d_call: NA; clone_size: few; cdr3_aa: CASRGMWPQHF; cdr3_nt: TGTGCCAGCAGGGGGATGTGGCCCCAGCATTTT
j_call: TRBJ1-2; v_call: TRBV20-1; d_call: TRBD1; clone_size: NA; cdr3_aa: CSARGQGGSGDNYGYTF; cdr3_nt: TGCAGTGCTAGAGGACAGGGAGGGTCTGGGGACAACTATGGCTACACCTTC
j_call: TRBJ2-5; v_call: TRBV7-2; d_call: TRBD1; clone_size: few; cdr3_aa: CASSFVWDREETQYF; cdr3_nt: TGTGCCAGCAGCTTTGTATGGGACAGGGAAGAGACCCAGTACTTC